Shown below are 29 T cell receptor beta chains from a single sample sequenced in a study of blood T cell repertoires in COVID-19. Only in-frame clones appear in the TCRdb table, and some are missing; sequencing was by immunoSEQ multiplex PCR. The sample has 150,000 or so clones, about 89% seen once. The sequenced material came from peripheral blood. The receptor set was obtained from an elderly man with acute or convalescent COVID-19.

V gene TRBV7-2 combines with J gene TRBJ1-3; 9 bases agree with TRBD1. V trimming: 5 bases; J trimming: 2 bases; junction bases outside the gene matches: 4. CDR1 is SGHTA and CDR2 is FQGNSA in the germline V gene. The length of the CDR3 is 15 residues. For the CDR3, the DNA is TGTGCCAGCAGCCCACAGGGGGCTGCTGGAAACACCATATATTTT. Its translation is CASSPQGAAGNTIYF.

This clone was seen a few times. The chain uses TRBV10-2 and TRBJ1-5; 9 bases align to TRBD1. With V trimmed by 6 bases and J by 3 bases, 6 bases remained unmatched. The CDR3 runs to 15 residues. From germline, CDR1 is WSHSY and CDR2 SAAADI. The chain's CDR3 is CASRRTGDNNQPQHF. In DNA, the CDR3 is TGCGCCAGCAGAAGGACAGGGGATAACAATCAGCCCCAGCATTTT.

The chain couples TRBV28 to TRBJ1-5, with a tentative D call TRBD1 (5 bases). V was shortened by 2 bases and J by 0 bases, with 8 bases between the two germline ends. Germline CDR1 MDHEN, CDR2 SYDVKM. This CDR3 comprises 15 residues. CDR3 residues: CASSLRTPSNQPQHF. The CDR3 DNA follows: TGTGCCAGCAGTTTAAGGACACCTAGCAATCAGCCCCAGCATTTT.

This clone was counted a few times. This chain uses TRBV5-1 with TRBJ2-2; TRBD2 matches 8 bases. This CDR3 region has 15 residues. Trimming at V came to 4 bases and at J to 5 bases, leaving 7 bases not matched to a gene. The V gene's germline CDR1 is SGHRS and CDR2 YFSETQ. This CDR3 reads CASSVVAGLTGELFF. DNA of the CDR3: TGCGCCAGCAGCGTCGTAGCGGGATTAACCGGGGAGCTGTTTTTT.

The chain is built from TRBV7-2 and TRBJ2-2; D is perhaps TRBD2 (7 bases). This CDR3 is 15 amino acids long. Per the germline V gene, CDR1 is SGHTA and CDR2 is FQGNSA. Trimming removed 5 bases at V and 6 bases at J, with 16 bases between. Here the CDR3 reads CASSPSGGAAGELFF. CDR3 coding DNA: TGTGCCAGCAGCCCGTCGGGGGGCGCCGCCGGGGAGCTGTTTTTT. Supplemented by reference TRBV7-2 and TRBJ2-2, the full variable domain reads GAGVSQSPSNKVTEKGKDVELRCDPISGHTALYWYRQSLGQGLEFLIYFQGNSAPDKSGLPSDRFSAERTGGSVSTLTIQRTQQEDSAVYLCASSPSGGAAGELFFGEGSRLTVL.

The chain is built from TRBV5-4 and TRBJ1-2, with D possibly matching TRBD1 (6 bases). CDR1 is SGHNT, CDR2 YYREEE, per germline (reference sequence). The CDR3 spans 15 residues. V lost 4 bases and J 2 bases, leaving 15 bases between the germline ends. CDR3 coding DNA: TGTGCCAGCAGCGGAAGACAGGCGATGAACTATGGCTACACCTTC. It translates to CASSGRQAMNYGYTF.

The chain uses TRBV7-6 and TRBJ2-5; 9 bases are shared with TRBD2. The CDR3 loop spans 15 amino acids. The V and J ends lost 3 bases and 4 bases, in that order; junction bases with no gene match: 6. Germline V gene data show CDR1 as SGHVS and CDR2 as FNYEAQ. The CDR3 DNA is TGTGCCAGCAGCTTTTTAGCGGGAGCCGGAGAGACCCAGTACTTC. It yields the protein CASSFLAGAGETQYF.

This chain joins TRBV7-9 and TRBJ2-2, with D perhaps matching TRBD1 (6 bases). The CDR3 spans 16 residues. The germline gives CDR1 SEHNR, CDR2 FQNEAQ (reference sequence). V lost 1 base and J lost 4, with 13 bases in between. The CDR3: CASSLVLGAPTGELFF. The CDR3 region has the DNA TGTGCCAGCAGCTTAGTCCTGGGGGCGCCCACCGGGGAGCTGTTTTTT.

The chain has TRBV28 and TRBJ2-4; a possible D gene is TRBD2 (5 bases). V lost 5 bases and J lost 0, with 14 bases in between. Germline lookup yields CDR1 MDHEN and CDR2 SYDVKM. The CDR3 is 16 residues long. In DNA form, the CDR3 reads TGTGCCAGCAGTCCCATCCTCGGGGTAGCCAAAAACATTCAGTACTTC. It is translated as CASSPILGVAKNIQYF.

CDR3 sequence reads: CASSIPTGYQPQHF. The DNA of the CDR3 is TGTGCCAGTAGTATCCCGACAGGGTATCAGCCCCAGCATTTT. This chain joins TRBV19 and TRBJ1-5, with 7 bases matching TRBD1. Germline assignment: CDR1 LNHDA and CDR2 SQIVND (reference sequence). V gave up 3 bases and J gave up 5 bases; unmatched junction bases: 4. CDR3 size: 14 residues.

This clone was seen only once. The J gene is TRBJ1-2, the V gene TRBV27; 7 bases match TRBD1. The CDR3 is 16 amino acids. Germline V CDR1 and CDR2: MNHEY, SMNVEV (reference sequence). V was pared by 0 bases and J by 2 bases, with 6 bases of the junction left unmatched. CDR3 nucleotide sequence: TGTGCCAGCAGTTTATCCGCCAACAGGGGCAACTATGGCTACACCTTC. It translates to CASSLSANRGNYGYTF.

The chain joins TRBV3-1 (or the pseudogene TRBV3-2) to TRBJ1-2, with no clear D. This CDR3 comprises 15 residues. Trimming removed 6 bases at V and 2 bases at J, with 16 bases between. In germline, CDR1 is LGHDT, CDR2 YNNKEL (reference sequence). CDR3 in DNA: TGTGCCAGCAGTCTCGGGGTCTTTGCCAACTATGGCTACACCTTC. It yields the protein CASSLGVFANYGYTF.

CDR3 region: CASSQGQGTGELFF. The CDR3 region has the DNA TGTGCCAGCAGCCAAGGACAGGGCACCGGGGAGCTGTTTTTT. The chain joins TRBV3-1 (or the pseudogene TRBV3-2) to TRBJ2-2; 7 nucleotides agree with TRBD1. This CDR3 has 14 amino acids. The J segment lost 4 bases and the V segment lost 1 base, leaving 0 bases of the junction unmatched. CDR1 is LGHDT, CDR2 YNNKEL, per germline (reference sequence).

The chain has TRBV5-1 and TRBJ2-5; tentative D call: TRBD2 (5 bases). The CDR3 is made up of 15 amino acids. Germline values: CDR1 SGHRS, CDR2 YFSETQ. The V and J ends lost 5 bases and 3 bases respectively, with 17 bases between them. The CDR3 nucleotides are TGCGCCAGCAGTTCCGGACTGGCCCAGGAAGAGACCCAGTACTTC. Translated, it gives CASSSGLAQEETQYF.

With regard to this clone: The same CDR3 can be traced to other DNA sequences in this sample. The rearrangement links TRBV11-2 to TRBJ2-7; 10 nucleotides align to TRBD2. V lost 1 base to trimming and J lost 3 bases; unmatched junction nucleotides: 3. Germline values: CDR1 SGHAT, CDR2 FQNNGV. This CDR3 is 15 amino acids long. The CDR3 here is CASSLGLAGNYEQYF. In DNA form, the CDR3 reads TGTGCCAGCAGCTTAGGACTAGCGGGCAACTACGAGCAGTACTTC.

The V gene is TRBV27, the J gene TRBJ1-2; TRBD1 is a possible D gene (5 bases). Between the trimmed V and J ends, which lost 5 bases and 2 bases, there was a span of 15 bases. CDR1 is MNHEY, CDR2 SMNVEV, per germline (reference sequence). CDR3 size: 15 residues. The CDR3 spells CASSRLDSPNYGYTF. The CDR3 bases are TGTGCCAGCAGTCGCCTCGACAGTCCCAACTATGGCTACACCTTC.

The J gene is TRBJ2-5, the V gene TRBV27, with 7 nucleotides matching TRBD2. Germline V CDR1 and CDR2: MNHEY, SMNVEV (reference sequence). V was clipped by 5 bases and J by 1 base; unmatched bases: 10. This CDR3 is built from 16 residues. In nucleotides, the CDR3 is TGTGCCAGCAGTCCCGGGCTAGCGGAGCTCCAAGAGACCCAGTACTTC. Protein: CASSPGLAELQETQYF.

CDR3 coding DNA: TGTGCCAGCAGCCCCAGGGTATACACTGAAGCTTTCTTT. It specifies CASSPRVYTEAFF. This chain links TRBV7-2 with TRBJ1-1, with TRBD1 as a possible D gene (5 bases). V gave up 5 bases and J gave up 3 bases, with 10 bases separating them. The V gene's germline CDR1 is SGHTA and CDR2 FQGNSA. This CDR3 is built from 13 residues.

The V and J genes are TRBV3-1 (or the pseudogene TRBV3-2) and TRBJ2-2; TRBD2 matches at 9 bases. J was trimmed by 7 bases and V by 1 base; bases with no gene match: 1. From germline, CDR1 is LGHDT and CDR2 YNNKEL (reference sequence). This CDR3 has 14 residues. CDR3 in amino acids: CASSQVLAGGELFF. CDR3 DNA: TGTGCCAGCAGCCAAGTACTAGCGGGCGGGGAGCTGTTTTTT.

The chain carries TRBV9 and TRBJ1-6; 7 bases are shared with TRBD1. Germline values: CDR1 SGDLS, CDR2 YYNGEE. Trimming took 4 bases from V and 6 from J; bases not matched to a gene: 7. This CDR3 spans 15 amino acids. CDR3 coding DNA: TGTGCCAGCAGCTCAGAGGGGGCTCTTAATTCACCCCTCCACTTT. Translated, it gives CASSSEGALNSPLHF.

The chain combines TRBV27 with TRBJ2-5; TRBD2 matches 9 bases. Germline CDR1 MNHEY, CDR2 SMNVEV (reference sequence). This CDR3 comprises 17 residues. Trimming at V came to 8 bases and at J to 0 bases, leaving 13 bases not matched to a gene. The CDR3 DNA is TGTGCCAGCCTCGGGGTAGCGGGGGCCTCGTACCAAGAGACCCAGTACTTC. Its protein is CASLGVAGASYQETQYF.

This clone was recorded a few times. V usage is TRBV5-5 and J usage is TRBJ2-3; 8 bases fit TRBD1. Trimming removed 3 bases from V and 5 bases from J; junction bases left unmatched: 5. Germline V CDR1 and CDR2: SGHKS, YYEKEE (reference sequence). CDR3 length: 14 residues. CDR3 sequence reads: CASSSGQGIDTQYF. In nucleotides, the CDR3 is TGTGCCAGCAGCTCAGGACAGGGAATAGATACGCAGTATTTT.

The V gene is TRBV6-5, the J gene TRBJ2-7; D uncertain. Trimming pared 2 bases from V and 3 bases from J, leaving 17 bases between. The length of the CDR3 is 16 residues. Germline assignment: CDR1 MNHEY and CDR2 SVGAGI. The CDR3 reads CASSYPWRPKDYEQYF. CDR3 DNA: TGTGCCAGCAGTTACCCTTGGCGGCCCAAGGACTACGAGCAGTACTTC.

The V and J genes are TRBV24-1 and TRBJ2-2, with D perhaps matching TRBD1 (6 bases). Germline V gives CDR1 KGHDR, CDR2 SFDVKD. This CDR3 is built from 18 residues. V was pared by 4 bases and J by 6 bases, with 23 bases between. The DNA of the CDR3 is TGTGCCACCAGTGACCCAGGACAGATCACAGCCTTGGCCGGGGAGCTGTTTTTT. This encodes CATSDPGQITALAGELFF.

This chain links TRBV15 with TRBJ2-5; D call uncertain. The CDR3 is 11 amino acids. Trimming removed 0 bases at V and 7 bases at J, with 3 bases between. Looked up from germline, CDR1 is LNHNV and CDR2 is YYDKDF (reference sequence). The CDR3 region is CATSRDRTQYF. The CDR3 DNA is TGTGCCACCAGCAGAGACCGGACCCAGTACTTC.

The J gene is TRBJ2-7, the V gene TRBV12-3 or TRBV12-4; TRBD1 matches at 8 bases. V gave up 8 bases and J gave up 8 bases; unmatched junction bases: 8. CDR3 size: 12 residues. As DNA, the CDR3 is TGTGCCAGCCGAGGGGACAGGCCCAAGCAGTACTTC. Protein: CASRGDRPKQYF.

The chain employs TRBV5-1 and TRBJ2-3; 8 bases align to TRBD2. After removal of 0 bases from V and 6 bases from J, the junction contained 6 bases not matched to a gene. The CDR3 spans 15 residues. Germline CDR1 reads SGHRS; CDR2 reads YFSETQ. The CDR3 sequence: CASSLGGVAGDTQYF. The DNA of the CDR3 is TGCGCCAGCAGCTTGGGGGGGGTAGCGGGGGATACGCAGTATTTT.

V is TRBV6-4 and J is TRBJ1-2, with TRBD1 identical over 9 bases. CDR3 length: 14 residues. V dropped 6 bases and J dropped 5; count of bases not matched to a gene: 7. The V gene's germline CDR1 is MRHNA and CDR2 SNTAGT. This CDR3 reads CASSQTGTGYGYTF. As DNA, the CDR3 is TGTGCCAGCAGCCAAACCGGGACAGGGTATGGCTACACCTTC.

Remarks on this clone: The same CDR3 also results from other DNA sequences found in this sample. V usage is TRBV9 and J usage is TRBJ2-5, with TRBD2 matching 10 bases. The CDR3 spans 14 residues. Germline CDR1 is SGDLS and CDR2 is YYNGEE. The junction had 0 bases not matched to a gene; V was cut back by 0 bases and J by 4 bases. The CDR3 loop reads CASSVGLAGETQYF. In DNA, the CDR3 is TGTGCCAGCAGCGTAGGACTAGCGGGAGAGACCCAGTACTTC.